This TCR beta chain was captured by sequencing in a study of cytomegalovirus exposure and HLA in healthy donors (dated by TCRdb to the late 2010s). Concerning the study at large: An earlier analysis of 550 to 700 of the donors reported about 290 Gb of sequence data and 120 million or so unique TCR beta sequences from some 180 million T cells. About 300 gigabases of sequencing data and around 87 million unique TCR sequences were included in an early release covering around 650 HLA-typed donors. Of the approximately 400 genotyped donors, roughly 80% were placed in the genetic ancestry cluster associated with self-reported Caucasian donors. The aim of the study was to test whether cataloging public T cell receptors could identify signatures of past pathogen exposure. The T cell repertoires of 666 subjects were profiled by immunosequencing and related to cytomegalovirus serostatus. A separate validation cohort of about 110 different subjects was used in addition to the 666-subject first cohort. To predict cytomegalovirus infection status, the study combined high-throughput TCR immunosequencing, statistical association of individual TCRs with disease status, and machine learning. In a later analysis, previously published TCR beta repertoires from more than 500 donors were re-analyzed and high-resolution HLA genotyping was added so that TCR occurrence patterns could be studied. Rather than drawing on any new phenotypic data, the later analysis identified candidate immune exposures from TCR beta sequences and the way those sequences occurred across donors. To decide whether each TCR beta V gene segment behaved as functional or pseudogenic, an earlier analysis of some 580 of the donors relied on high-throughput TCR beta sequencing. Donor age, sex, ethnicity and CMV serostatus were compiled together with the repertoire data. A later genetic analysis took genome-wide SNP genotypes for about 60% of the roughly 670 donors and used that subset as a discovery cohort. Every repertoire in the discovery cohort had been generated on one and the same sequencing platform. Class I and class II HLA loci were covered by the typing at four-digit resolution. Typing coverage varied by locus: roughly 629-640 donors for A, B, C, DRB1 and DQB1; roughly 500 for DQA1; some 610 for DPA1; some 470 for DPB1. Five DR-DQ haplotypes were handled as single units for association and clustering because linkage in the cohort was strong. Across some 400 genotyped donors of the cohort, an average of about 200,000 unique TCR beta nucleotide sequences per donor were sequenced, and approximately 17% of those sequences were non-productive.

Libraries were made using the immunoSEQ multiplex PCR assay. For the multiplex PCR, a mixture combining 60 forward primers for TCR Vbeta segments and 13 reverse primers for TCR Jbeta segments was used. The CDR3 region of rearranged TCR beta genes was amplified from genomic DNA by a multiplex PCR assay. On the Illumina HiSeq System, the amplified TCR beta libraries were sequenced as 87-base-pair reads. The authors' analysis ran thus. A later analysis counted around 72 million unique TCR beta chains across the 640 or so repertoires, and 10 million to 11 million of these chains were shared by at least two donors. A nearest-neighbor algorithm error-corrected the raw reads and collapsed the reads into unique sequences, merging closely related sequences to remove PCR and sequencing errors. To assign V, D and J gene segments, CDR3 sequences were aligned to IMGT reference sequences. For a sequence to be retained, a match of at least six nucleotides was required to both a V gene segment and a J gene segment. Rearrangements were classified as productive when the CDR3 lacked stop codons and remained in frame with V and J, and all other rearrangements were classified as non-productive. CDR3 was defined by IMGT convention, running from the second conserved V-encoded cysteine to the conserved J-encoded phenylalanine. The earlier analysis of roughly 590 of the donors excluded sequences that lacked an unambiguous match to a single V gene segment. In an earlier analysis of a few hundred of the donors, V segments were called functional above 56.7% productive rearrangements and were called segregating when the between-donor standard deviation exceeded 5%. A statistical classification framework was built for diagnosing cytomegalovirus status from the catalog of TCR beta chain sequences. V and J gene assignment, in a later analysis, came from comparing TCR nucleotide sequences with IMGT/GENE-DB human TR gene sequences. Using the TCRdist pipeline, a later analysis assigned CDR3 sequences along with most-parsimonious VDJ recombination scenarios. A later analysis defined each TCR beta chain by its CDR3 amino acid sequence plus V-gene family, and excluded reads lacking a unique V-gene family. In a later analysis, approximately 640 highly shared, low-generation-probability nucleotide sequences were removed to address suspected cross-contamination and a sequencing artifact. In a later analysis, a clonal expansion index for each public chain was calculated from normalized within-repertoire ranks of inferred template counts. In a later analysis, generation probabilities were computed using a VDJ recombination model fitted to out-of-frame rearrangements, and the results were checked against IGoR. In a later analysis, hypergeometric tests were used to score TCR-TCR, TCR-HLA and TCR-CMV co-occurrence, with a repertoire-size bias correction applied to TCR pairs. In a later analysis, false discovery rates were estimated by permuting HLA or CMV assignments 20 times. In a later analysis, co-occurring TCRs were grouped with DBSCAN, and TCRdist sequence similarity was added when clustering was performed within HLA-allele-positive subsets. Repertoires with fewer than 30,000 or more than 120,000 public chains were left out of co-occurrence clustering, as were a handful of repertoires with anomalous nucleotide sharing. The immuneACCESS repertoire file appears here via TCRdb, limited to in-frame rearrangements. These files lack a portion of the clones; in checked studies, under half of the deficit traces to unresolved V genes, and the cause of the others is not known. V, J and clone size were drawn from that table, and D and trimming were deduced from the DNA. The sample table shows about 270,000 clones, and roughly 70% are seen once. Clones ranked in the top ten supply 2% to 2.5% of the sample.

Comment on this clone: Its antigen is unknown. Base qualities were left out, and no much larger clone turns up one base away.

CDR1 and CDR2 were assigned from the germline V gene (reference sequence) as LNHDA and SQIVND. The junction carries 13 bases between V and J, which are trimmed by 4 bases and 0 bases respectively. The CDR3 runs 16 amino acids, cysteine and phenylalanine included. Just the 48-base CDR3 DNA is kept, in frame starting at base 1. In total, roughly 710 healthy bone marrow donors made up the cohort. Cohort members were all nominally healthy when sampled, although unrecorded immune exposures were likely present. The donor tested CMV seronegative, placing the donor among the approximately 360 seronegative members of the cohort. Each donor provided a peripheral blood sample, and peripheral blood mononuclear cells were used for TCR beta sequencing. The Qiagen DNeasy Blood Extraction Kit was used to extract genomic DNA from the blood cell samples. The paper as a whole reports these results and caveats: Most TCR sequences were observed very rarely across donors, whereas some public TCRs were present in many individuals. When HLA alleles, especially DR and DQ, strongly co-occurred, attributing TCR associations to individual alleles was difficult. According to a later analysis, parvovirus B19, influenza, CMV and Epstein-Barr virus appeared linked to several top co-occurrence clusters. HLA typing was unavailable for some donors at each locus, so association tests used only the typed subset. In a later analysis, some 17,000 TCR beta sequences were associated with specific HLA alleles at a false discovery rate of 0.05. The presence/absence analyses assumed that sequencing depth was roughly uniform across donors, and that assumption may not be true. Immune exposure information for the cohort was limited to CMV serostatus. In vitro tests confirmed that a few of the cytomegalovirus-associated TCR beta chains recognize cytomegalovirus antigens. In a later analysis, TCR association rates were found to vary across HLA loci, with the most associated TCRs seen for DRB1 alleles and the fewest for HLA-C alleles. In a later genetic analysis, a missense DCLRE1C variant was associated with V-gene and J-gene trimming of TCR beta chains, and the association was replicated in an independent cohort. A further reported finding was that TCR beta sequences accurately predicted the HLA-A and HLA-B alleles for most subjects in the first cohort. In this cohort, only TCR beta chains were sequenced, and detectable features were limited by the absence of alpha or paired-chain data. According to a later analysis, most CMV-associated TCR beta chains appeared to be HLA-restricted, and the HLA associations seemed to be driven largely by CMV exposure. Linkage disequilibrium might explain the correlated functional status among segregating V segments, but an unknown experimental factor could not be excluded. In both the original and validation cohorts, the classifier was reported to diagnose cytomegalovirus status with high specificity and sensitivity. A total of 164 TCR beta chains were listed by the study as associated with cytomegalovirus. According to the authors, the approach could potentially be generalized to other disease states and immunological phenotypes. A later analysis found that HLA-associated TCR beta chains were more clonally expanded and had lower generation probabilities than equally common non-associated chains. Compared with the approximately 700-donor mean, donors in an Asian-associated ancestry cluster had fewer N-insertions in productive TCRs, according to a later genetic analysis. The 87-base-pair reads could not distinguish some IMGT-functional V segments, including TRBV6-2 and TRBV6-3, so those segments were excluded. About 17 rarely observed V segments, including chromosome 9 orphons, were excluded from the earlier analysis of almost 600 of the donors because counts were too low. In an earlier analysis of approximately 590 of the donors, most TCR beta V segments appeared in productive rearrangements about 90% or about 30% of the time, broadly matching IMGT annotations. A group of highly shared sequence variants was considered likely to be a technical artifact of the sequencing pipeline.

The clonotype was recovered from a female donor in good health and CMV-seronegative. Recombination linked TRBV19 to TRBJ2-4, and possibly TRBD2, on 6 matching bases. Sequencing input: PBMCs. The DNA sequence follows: TGTGCCAGTAGTAGCGGGGATAACCTAGCCAAAAACATTCAGTACTTC. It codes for CASSSGDNLAKNIQYF.